This T cell receptor (beta chain) originates from a study of blood T cell repertoires in COVID-19. Only in-frame clones appear in the TCRdb table, and some are missing; sequencing was by immunoSEQ multiplex PCR. The sample carries about 160,000 clones, around 90% recorded once. Losses at the gene ends were 6 bases for V and 13 bases for J; bases not matched to a gene: 11. Germline V gene data show CDR1 as ENHRY and CDR2 as SYGVKD. The CDR3 is made up of 14 amino acids. Sequenced input: PBMCs or T cells enriched from blood (not recorded which). The V and J genes are TRBV10-3 and TRBJ1-6; 8 nucleotides match TRBD1. This TCR was recovered from a woman aged 40 to 50 who had been exposed to COVID-19. CDR3 DNA: TGTGCCATCAGAACCGGGACAGGAGCTTCGCCCCTCCACTTT. Translating gives CAIRTGTGASPLHF.